Below are 6 T cell receptor beta chains sequenced from a single sample in a study of blood T cell repertoires in COVID-19. TCRdb's table, derived via immunoSEQ multiplex PCR, lists solely in-frame clones and lacks some. The sample holds 300,000 to 400,000 clones, around 91% seen once. The specimen was peripheral blood. These TCRs come from a young woman who had recovered from COVID-19.

The V and J genes are TRBV11-3 and TRBJ2-1, with TRBD2 matching 7 bases. Germline assignment: CDR1 SGHNT and CDR2 YENEEA. The CDR3 loop spans 17 amino acids. V gave up 2 bases and J gave up 5 bases; unmatched junction bases: 12. The CDR3 loop is CASSLPPGLSSHNEQFF. The CDR3, as DNA: TGTGCCAGCAGCTTACCTCCGGGACTAAGTTCACACAATGAGCAGTTCTTC.

The chain carries TRBV3-1 (or the pseudogene TRBV3-2) and TRBJ1-4; D not certain. The germline CDR1 and CDR2 sequences are LGHDT and YNNKEL (reference sequence). The V and J ends lost 3 bases and 7 bases respectively, with 15 bases between them. The CDR3 runs to 15 residues. CDR3 coding DNA: TGTGCCAGCAGCCAGGGAGAGGTCCGTGGTGAAAAACTGTTTTTT. Residues: CASSQGEVRGEKLFF.

This clone was picked up one time. The chain carries TRBV21-1 and TRBJ2-1; the listed D gene, TRBD2, was not tested against the DNA. TRBV21-1 is noted as a pseudogene. The CDR3 totals 14 residues. The CDR3 DNA reads as TGTGCCAGCGCATGGGAGAACCGAAACAATGAGCAGTTCTTC. Translated: CASAWENRNNEQFF.

This clone was observed a single time. The chain couples TRBV30 to TRBJ1-2; D gene unclear. Germline V gives CDR1 GTSNPN, CDR2 SVGIG (reference sequence). The CDR3 spans 12 residues. Trimming removed 3 bases at V and 3 bases at J, with 8 bases between. CDR3 amino acids: CAWSSADYGYTF. The CDR3 DNA is TGTGCCTGGAGCAGCGCGGACTATGGCTACACCTTC.

This chain connects TRBV10-3 to TRBJ1-1; 7 bases are a match to TRBD1. CDR3 size: 17 residues. Germline CDR1 is ENHRY and CDR2 is SYGVKD. The V and J ends lost 3 bases and 7 bases, in that order; junction bases with no gene match: 17. This chain's CDR3 is CAISDFAYRDSPNEAFF. In DNA, the CDR3 is TGTGCCATCAGTGATTTCGCCTATAGGGACAGCCCAAATGAAGCTTTCTTT.

The V gene is TRBV30, the J gene TRBJ1-6; D is possibly TRBD1 (5 bases). The germline V gene has CDR1 GTSNPN and CDR2 SVGIG (reference sequence). V shed 3 bases and J shed 8 bases, with 11 bases lying between them. The CDR3 has 13 residues. The CDR3 is CAWRSGRDSPLHF. In nucleotides, the CDR3 is TGTGCCTGGAGATCAGGGAGGGATTCACCCCTCCACTTT.